Sequencing of this TCR beta chain was carried out in a study of blood T cell repertoires in COVID-19. V was shortened by 1 base and J by 2 bases, with 9 bases between the two germline ends. Germline assignment: CDR1 SGHRS and CDR2 YFSETQ. The CDR3 sequence is 14 residues long. Original processing methods: Reference gene primer amplification gave nucleated cell count estimates. Sequencing was performed with immunoSEQ multiplex PCR; in TCRdb, only in-frame clones are kept and a portion is missing. Clone size and V and J calls were adopted from that table, with D and trimming inferred from the DNA. The profile shows 11,000 to 15,000 clones, 75% to 90% of them singletons.

Sequenced material: peripheral blood. The clonotype originates from a human donor in a cohort sampled during active COVID-19. The V gene is TRBV5-1, the J gene TRBJ2-5; no reliable D call. CDR3 protein: CASSLRPGQETQYF. The CDR3 DNA reads TGCGCCAGCAGCTTGAGGCCAGGACAAGAGACCCAGTACTTC.